The sequence of this T cell receptor beta chain was determined in a study of OX40 agonist ivuxolimab in advanced cancers. Study in general: Every patient in dose escalation had hepatocellular carcinoma, melanoma, renal cell or head and neck cancer.

Sequenced by immunoSEQ multiplex PCR; TCRdb stores in-frame clones only, minus some. This table has around 70,000 clones, just over 90% appearing once. A note on this clone: Its antigen is not identified. The germline gene is not matched at one end of the junction; a read error may be the cause.

Study conclusions and caveats: There were, on average, more expanded clones in CD8+ T cells than in CD4+. CD4+ and CD8+ blood T cells expanded clonally by week 6 at 0.1 to 3.0 mg/kg.

Germline V gene lookup returns CDR1 SSHAT and CDR2 FNYEAQ (reference sequence). The CDR3 runs to 15 residues. This chain uses TRBV7-7 with TRBJ2-5, with 7 bases identical to TRBD1. Sequenced material: CD4+ or CD8+ T cells sorted from blood, taken in a trial of the OX40 agonist ivuxolimab. The sequence came from an adult with an advanced solid tumor such as melanoma, head and neck, liver or kidney cancer. CDR3 DNA: TGTGCTAGCAGCTTTAGGGCGACAGGGCAAGAGACCCAGTACTTC. Amino acid sequence: CASSFRATGQETQYF.